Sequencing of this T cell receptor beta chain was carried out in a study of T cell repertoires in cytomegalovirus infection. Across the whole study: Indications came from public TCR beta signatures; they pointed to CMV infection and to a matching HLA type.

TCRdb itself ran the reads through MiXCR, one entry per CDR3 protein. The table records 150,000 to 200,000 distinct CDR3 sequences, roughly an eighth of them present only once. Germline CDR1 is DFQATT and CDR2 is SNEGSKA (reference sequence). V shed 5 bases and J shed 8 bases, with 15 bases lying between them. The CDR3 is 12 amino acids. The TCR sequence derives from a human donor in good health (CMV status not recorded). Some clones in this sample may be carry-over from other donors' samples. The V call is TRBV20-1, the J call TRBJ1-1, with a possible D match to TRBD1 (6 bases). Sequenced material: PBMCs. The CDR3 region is CSAASGVGEAFF. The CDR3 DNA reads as TGCAGTGCTGCGTCAGGGGTGGGCGAAGCTTTCTTT.